This TCR beta chain was sequenced for a study of T-cell reconstitution after alpha-beta-depleted transplantation in children. Study-wide findings and caveats: The study reportedly traced alpha-beta T cells about two months after transplant to several hundred expanded graft clones. Some patients showed high day-60 TCRbeta diversity, which derived from surviving recipient T cells and thymic progenitors.

This clonotype was seen at least ten times. Its specificity is unknown. Trimming pared 4 bases from V and 0 bases from J, leaving 9 bases between. CDR3 size: 14 residues. Per the germline V gene, CDR1 is SQVTM and CDR2 is ANQGSEA. Unique molecular identifiers tagged the TCRbeta library. TCRdb re-called the PCR reads with MiXCR, one entry per CDR3 protein. This sample carries about 240,000 distinct CDR3 sequences, under 30% of them seen once, and the ten largest clones take 2.6%. Sequenced material: PBMCs, taken before TCRalphabeta/CD19-depleted stem cell transplant. J is TRBJ1-4 and V is TRBV29-1; D is undetermined. The TCR sequence derives from a girl aged 2 to 9 with Fanconi anemia, due to receive a stem cell transplant. The CDR3 sequence is CSVVGTPTNEKLFF. The DNA of the CDR3 is TGCAGCGTTGTGGGTACCCCAACTAATGAAAAACTGTTTTTT.